Sequencing of this T cell receptor beta chain was carried out in a study of T-cell memory formation after mild COVID-19. CDR3 size: 13 residues. Unmatched junction bases numbered 6, after V lost 6 bases and J lost 4 bases. Germline CDR1 is SQVTM and CDR2 is ANQGSEA. MiXCR was run by TCRdb on the 5' RACE reads, yielding one entry per CDR3 protein. The table includes about 290,000 distinct CDR3 sequences, approximately 15% detected once. The sample consisted of PBMCs or a T cell subset sorted from them (not recorded which). The source of this sequence is a man between 18 and 29 years old who had mild COVID-19 (a few samples of this study predate the infection). Cell type and time point are not known. The chain uses TRBV29-1 and TRBJ1-2; 9 bases agree with TRBD1. CDR3 nucleotide sequence: TGCAGCGTCGAAACAGGGGGCTTCTATGGCTACACCTTC. Protein sequence: CSVETGGFYGYTF.